These T cell receptor beta chains were read from a single sample in a study of CD8 T cells in ankylosing spondylitis. TCRdb redid the calling of the 5' RACE reads with MiXCR, one entry per CDR3 protein. Among roughly 130,000 distinct CDR3 sequences, 12% to 15% were seen once, and the ten largest hold around 3%. Sequencing input: blood, either unsorted or a sorted T cell fraction (not recorded which). These receptors came from a female donor with ankylosing spondylitis or in good health (not recorded which). The CDR3 runs from the conserved cysteine through the conserved F or W. A D gene is named only where the DNA matches it firmly. Clone size appears in some rows only: once, few, many, or a class for an expanded clone.

TRBJ2-7 | - | TRBV5-1 | few | CASSPVGGGTYEQYF | TGCGCCAGCAGCCCTGTCGGAGGGGGAACCTACGAGCAGTACTTC
TRBJ2-6 | TRBD1 | TRBV12-3/TRBV12-4 | - | CASSQDRFGANVLTF | TGTGCCAGCAGCCAGGACAGGTTTGGGGCCAACGTCCTGACTTTC
TRBJ2-1 | TRBD2 | TRBV13 | many | CASSRPAGAYNEQFF | TGTGCCAGCAGTCGCCCAGCGGGGGCCTACAATGAGCAGTTCTTC
TRBJ2-1 | TRBD1 | TRBV24-1 | - | CATSETTGQRFNGQFF | TGTGCCACCAGTGAAACGACAGGGCAGCGGTTCAATGGGCAGTTCTTC
TRBJ2-2 | - | TRBV28 | few | CASSAQGHDLLTGELFF | TGTGCCAGCAGTGCTCAGGGACACGACCTCCTAACCGGGGAGCTGTTTTTT
TRBJ1-1 | TRBD1 | TRBV15 | - | CTIEDRVNTEAFF | TGTACCATCGAAGACAGGGTTAACACTGAAGCTTTCTTT
TRBJ2-2 | TRBD1 | TRBV6-2/TRBV6-3 | - | CASSVTGGDTGELFF | TGTGCCAGCAGTGTGACAGGGGGCGACACCGGGGAGCTGTTTTTT
TRBJ1-4 | TRBD1 | TRBV4-2 | - | CASSQAKGQGHEKLFF | TGTGCCAGCAGCCAAGCCAAGGGACAGGGCCATGAAAAACTGTTTTTT
TRBJ1-3 | TRBD1 | TRBV20-1 | few | CSAPGTGKNTIYF | TGCAGTGCGCCCGGGACAGGGAAAAACACCATATATTTT
TRBJ1-2 | - | TRBV7-2 | few | CASSLDALSYGYTF | TGTGCCAGCAGCTTAGACGCGTTGAGCTATGGCTACACCTTC
TRBJ1-2 | - | TRBV5-1 | many | CASSLTGRSDVGYTF | TGCGCCAGCAGCTTGACAGGCCGTTCTGATGTCGGCTACACCTTC
TRBJ2-7 | TRBD2 | TRBV10-2 | many | CAKPEGRGAYEQYF | TGCGCCAAGCCGGAGGGGAGGGGAGCCTACGAGCAGTACTTC
TRBJ2-1 | - | TRBV5-4 | few | CASRPAVGTPESYNEQFF | TGTGCCAGCAGGCCAGCCGTCGGGACCCCGGAGTCCTACAATGAGCAGTTCTTC
TRBJ1-6 | - | TRBV6-1 | few | CASSGGTKGNSPLHF | TGTGCCAGCAGTGGCGGGACAAAGGGTAATTCACCCCTCCACTTT
TRBJ1-5 | - | TRBV12-3/TRBV12-4 | - | CASSFVEGQPQHF | TGTGCCAGCAGTTTCGTGGAGGGGCAGCCCCAGCATTTT
TRBJ2-2 | - | TRBV7-9 | - | CASNPGDTGELFF | TGTGCCAGCAACCCGGGGGACACCGGGGAGCTGTTTTTT
TRBJ1-1 | - | TRBV25-1 | many | CASSPLWAGNTEAFF | TGTGCCAGCAGTCCGCTTTGGGCAGGGAACACTGAAGCTTTCTTT
TRBJ2-7 | - | TRBV30 | few | CAWSAGGFDYEQYF | TGTGCCTGGAGCGCAGGGGGGTTTGACTACGAGCAGTACTTC
TRBJ2-7 | TRBD2 | TRBV7-3 | - | CASSLPWTSGGGGSYEQYF | TGTGCCAGCAGCTTACCCTGGACTAGCGGTGGTGGAGGCTCCTACGAGCAGTACTTC
TRBJ2-1 | TRBD1 | TRBV12-3/TRBV12-4 | few | CASTHWDRGANEQFF | TGTGCCAGCACCCACTGGGACAGGGGTGCTAATGAGCAGTTCTTC
TRBJ2-1 | - | TRBV20-1 | - | CSARDFRVDEQFF | TGCAGTGCTAGAGATTTCCGGGTAGATGAGCAGTTCTTC
TRBJ2-1 | - | TRBV12-3/TRBV12-4 | - | CASRTGTYNEQFF | TGTGCCAGCAGGACTGGGACCTACAATGAGCAGTTCTTC
TRBJ2-7 | - | TRBV5-1 | - | CASSLGHRVPTYEQYF | TGCGCCAGCAGCTTGGGGCACAGGGTTCCCACCTACGAGCAGTACTTC
TRBJ1-1 | TRBD1 | TRBV6-4 | few | CASSEQGTGGGEAFF | TGTGCCAGCAGTGAACAGGGCACAGGGGGCGGTGAAGCTTTCTTT
TRBJ2-3 | TRBD2 | TRBV19 | few | CASSISGRADTQYF | TGTGCCAGTAGTATAAGTGGGAGGGCCGATACGCAGTATTTT
TRBJ1-2 | - | TRBV5-8 | few | CASSLVKSSYTF | TGTGCCAGCAGCTTGGTCAAGTCTAGCTACACCTTC
TRBJ2-6 | TRBD1 | TRBV20-1 | - | CSAGFGTGGNSGANVLTF | TGCAGTGCTGGATTTGGGACAGGGGGGAACTCTGGGGCCAACGTCCTGACTTTC
TRBJ1-5 | - | TRBV20-1 | few | CSARTESNQPQHF | TGCAGTGCCAGGACAGAGAGCAATCAGCCCCAGCATTTT
TRBJ1-2 | TRBD1 | TRBV30 | - | CAWTGGAYGYTF | TGTGCCTGGACAGGGGGAGCCTATGGCTACACCTTC
TRBJ2-3 | TRBD2 | TRBV6-1 | - | CASSQAGVYTDTQYF | TGTGCCAGCAGTCAAGCGGGAGTATACACAGATACGCAGTATTTT
TRBJ2-1 | TRBD1 | TRBV19 | - | CASQRDRASYNEQFF | TGTGCCAGTCAGCGGGACAGGGCCTCCTACAATGAGCAGTTCTTC
TRBJ2-7 | - | TRBV12-3/TRBV12-4 | - | CASSLGLQTYEQYF | TGTGCCAGCAGTTTAGGGCTACAGACCTACGAGCAGTACTTC
TRBJ2-1 | TRBD2 | TRBV5-1 | many | CASSPGLAGGYEQFF | TGCGCCAGCAGCCCCGGGCTAGCGGGGGGGTATGAGCAGTTCTTC
TRBJ2-7 | - | TRBV20-1 | - | CSVIGRSSYEQYF | TGCAGTGTTATCGGACGAAGCTCCTACGAGCAGTACTTC
TRBJ1-5 | TRBD1 | TRBV2 | many | CASSGDRGTGQPQHF | TGTGCCAGCAGTGGGGACAGGGGTACCGGTCAGCCCCAGCATTTT
TRBJ1-1 | - | TRBV29-1 | few | CSVGSDTEAFF | TGCAGCGTGGGCTCAGACACTGAAGCTTTCTTT
TRBJ1-4 | TRBD1 | TRBV20-1 | many | CSARTPGQGRGFF | TGCAGTGCTAGAACTCCGGGACAGGGAAGGGGATTTTTT
TRBJ1-1 | - | TRBV30 | - | CAWRLTETTEAFF | TGTGCCTGGAGACTGACAGAGACCACTGAAGCTTTCTTT
TRBJ2-7 | - | TRBV9 | many | CASSPQVGIYEQYF | TGTGCCAGCAGCCCACAAGTGGGTATCTACGAGCAGTACTTC
TRBJ2-7 | TRBD1 | TRBV7-8 | many | CASSYGQGETYEQYF | TGTGCCAGCAGCTATGGACAGGGGGAGACCTACGAGCAGTACTTC
TRBJ2-5 | TRBD2 | TRBV5-1 | many | CASSAASGQETQYF | TGCGCCAGCAGCGCGGCTAGCGGCCAAGAGACCCAGTACTTC
TRBJ2-7 | TRBD2 | TRBV20-1 | many | CSARSLGTTTYEQYF | TGCAGTGCTAGGTCCCTCGGGACTACAACCTACGAGCAGTACTTC
TRBJ2-5 | TRBD2 | TRBV7-8 | - | CASSDRPILAGWETQYF | TGTGCCAGCAGCGACAGGCCGATACTAGCGGGATGGGAGACCCAGTACTTC
TRBJ2-2 | - | TRBV27 | many | CASSTRDSNTGELFF | TGTGCCAGCAGTACGCGGGACAGCAACACCGGGGAGCTGTTTTTT
TRBJ1-2 | - | TRBV12-3/TRBV12-4 | few | CASSLASPGYTF | TGTGCCAGCAGTTTAGCAAGCCCTGGCTACACCTTC
TRBJ1-1 | - | TRBV27 | many | CASSLSWGRVNTEAFF | TGTGCCAGCAGTTTATCGTGGGGGCGGGTGAACACTGAAGCTTTCTTT
TRBJ2-3 | TRBD2 | TRBV6-1 | many | CASSRTSGGPGDTQYF | TGTGCCAGCAGCCGGACTAGCGGGGGGCCGGGGGATACGCAGTATTTT
TRBJ1-2 | - | TRBV30 | - | CAWKIWSPNYGYTF | TGTGCCTGGAAAATCTGGTCTCCTAACTATGGCTACACCTTC
TRBJ2-3 | TRBD1 | TRBV24-1 | few | CATSGTGQGADTQYF | TGTGCCACCAGTGGCACGGGACAGGGTGCAGATACGCAGTATTTT
TRBJ1-1 | - | TRBV5-6 | few | CASSLFRGEGTEAFF | TGTGCCAGCAGCTTGTTCCGGGGGGAGGGGACTGAAGCTTTCTTT
TRBJ2-3 | - | TRBV7-9 | once | CASSLAQNTDTQYF | TGTGCCAGCAGCTTAGCGCAGAACACAGATACGCAGTATTTT
TRBJ2-4 | - | TRBV29-1 | many | CSVWGDDKNIQYF | TGCAGCGTATGGGGGGACGACAAAAACATTCAGTACTTC
TRBJ2-1 | TRBD2 | TRBV3-1 | many | CASSQGLAEYNEQFF | TGTGCCAGCAGCCAGGGACTAGCGGAGTACAATGAGCAGTTCTTC
TRBJ1-5 | TRBD1 | TRBV12-3/TRBV12-4 | - | CASCLAPGQGNYSNQPQHF | TGTGCCAGCTGTTTAGCCCCGGGACAGGGAAACTATAGCAATCAGCCCCAGCATTTT
TRBJ1-2 | - | TRBV5-1 | many | CASSLEGSQTLGYTF | TGCGCCAGCAGCTTGGAGGGCAGCCAAACACTCGGCTACACCTTC
TRBJ2-2 | - | TRBV11-2 | few | CASSLIYRFGELFF | TGTGCCAGCAGCTTAATCTACCGTTTCGGGGAGCTGTTTTTT
TRBJ1-1 | TRBD1 | TRBV5-1 | many | CASSLDRGSSTEAFF | TGCGCCAGCAGCTTGGACAGGGGGTCTAGTACTGAAGCTTTCTTT